The rows below give T cell receptor beta chains drawn from one sample of a study of T cells in Graves' hyperthyroidism and ophthalmopathy. In TCRdb, the multiplex PCR reads were re-called with MiXCR into one record per CDR3 protein. The sample holds around 600,000 distinct CDR3 sequences, around 13% seen once. Input material: blood. These receptor sequences come from a woman between 45 and 65 years old with Graves' ophthalmopathy. Each CDR3 is given with its conserved first and last residue. The D gene is left open where the match is weak. Expanded clones get a size class; other rows say once, few or many, or leave the size out.

abundance,d_gene,len,v_gene,j_gene,CDR3nt,CDR3aa
many,NA,14,TRBV6-2/TRBV6-3,TRBJ1-1,TGTGCCAGCAGTTACGTACACAGGAACACTGAAGCTTTCTTT,CASSYVHRNTEAFF
many,TRBD1,14,TRBV12-3/TRBV12-4,TRBJ2-1,TGTGCCAGCAGCCGGGACAGATTATACAATGAGCAGTTCTTC,CASSRDRLYNEQFF
many,NA,15,TRBV2,TRBJ2-7,TGTGCCAGCAGTGAGTGGAGGCAGGGAGACTACGAGCAGTACTTC,CASSEWRQGDYEQYF
NA,NA,13,TRBV27,TRBJ2-2,TGTGCCAGCAGTTTAACGGCCTTCCGGGAGCTGTTTTTT,CASSLTAFRELFF
many,NA,15,TRBV28,TRBJ1-5,TGTGCCAGCAGCCCGGCGGGGGGATCGGGACAGCCCCAGCATTTT,CASSPAGGSGQPQHF
few,NA,15,TRBV10-3,TRBJ2-2,TGTGCCATCGAGTCCCGGACAACTAACACCGGGGAGCTGTTTTTT,CAIESRTTNTGELFF
many,TRBD2,13,TRBV2,TRBJ2-5,TGTGCCAGTTTAGCGGGAGTTGGGGAGACCCAGTACTTC,CASLAGVGETQYF
many,TRBD1,15,TRBV20-1,TRBJ2-7,TGCAGTGCTAGAGTTGTGGGACAGGGACGGTTGGAGCAGTACTTC,CSARVVGQGRLEQYF
many,TRBD1,15,TRBV7-9,TRBJ1-1,TGTGCCAGCAGCCCAGGAAGGACAGGGGTGGCTGAAGCTTTCTTT,CASSPGRTGVAEAFF
few,NA,16,TRBV18,TRBJ1-4,TGTGCCAGCTCACCACGCTCTACAGGGACGAATGAAAAACTGTTTTTT,CASSPRSTGTNEKLFF
many,TRBD2,15,TRBV6-1,TRBJ2-1,TGTGCCAGCAATCCTCTAGCGGGAGTTCATAATGAGCAGTTCTTC,CASNPLAGVHNEQFF
NA,NA,14,TRBV4-2,TRBJ1-5,TGTGCCAGCAGCCAAGGACCAGTGGGTCAGCCCCAGCATTTT,CASSQGPVGQPQHF
NA,NA,10,TRBV28,TRBJ1-3,TGTGCCAGCAGCAGGAACACCATATATTTT,CASSRNTIYF
many,TRBD1,14,TRBV11-2,TRBJ1-2,TGTGCCAGCAGCAGACAGGGGGCGGACTATGGCTACACCTTC,CASSRQGADYGYTF
NA,NA,14,TRBV20-1,TRBJ2-6,TGCAGTGCTAGGGTAGGCTCTGGGGCCAACGTCCTGACTTTC,CSARVGSGANVLTF
many,NA,15,TRBV10-3,TRBJ2-1,TGTGCCATCAGTGCCCCAGAGCGCTCGGGGAATGAGCAGTTCTTC,CAISAPERSGNEQFF
NA,NA,16,TRBV12-3/TRBV12-4,TRBJ2-1,TGTGCCAGCAGTTCGGCCGGACTCTCCACCGACAATGAGCAGCTCTTC,CASSSAGLSTDNEQLF
many,TRBD2,15,TRBV5-1,TRBJ2-1,TGCGCCAGCAGCCCAACTAGCGGGTTAAACAATGAGCAGTTCTTC,CASSPTSGLNNEQFF
many,NA,15,TRBV18,TRBJ2-1,TGTGCCAGCTCACAGTCCTCTTGGTCCTACAATGAGCAGTTCTTC,CASSQSSWSYNEQFF
many,NA,13,TRBV7-3,TRBJ2-1,TGTGCCAGCAGCTTAACGTGGTCTACTGAGCAGTTCTTC,CASSLTWSTEQFF
NA,NA,12,TRBV28,TRBJ2-7,TGTGCCAGCAGTCCGCGCGGGTTCGAGCAGTACTTC,CASSPRGFEQYF
many,TRBD2,15,TRBV5-1,TRBJ2-7,TGCGCCAGCAGCACTCGACTAGCGGGAGGACACGAGCAGTACTTC,CASSTRLAGGHEQYF
NA,NA,14,TRBV20-1,TRBJ2-7,TGCAGTGCTGCCCCCCCGGGACTCAACTACGAGCAGTACTTC,CSAAPPGLNYEQYF
NA,NA,16,TRBV5-8,TRBJ2-3,TGTGCCAGCAGCCAGACATCACGGGTTAGCACAGATACGCAGTATTTT,CASSQTSRVSTDTQYF
NA,NA,14,TRBV11-3,TRBJ2-1,TGTGCCAGCAGCGCCACCGAGGAATACAATGAGCAGTTCTTC,CASSATEEYNEQFF
few,NA,15,TRBV5-1,TRBJ2-6,TGCGCCAGCATGAGGATTGACTCTGGGGCCAACGTCCTGACTTTC,CASMRIDSGANVLTF
many,NA,13,TRBV2,TRBJ2-3,TGTGCCAGCAGGAAGACTAGCACAGATACGCAGTATTTT,CASRKTSTDTQYF
NA,NA,15,TRBV6-4,TRBJ2-1,TGTGCCAGCAGTGACACCCCCGGGGAATACAATGAGCAGTTCTTC,CASSDTPGEYNEQFF
many,TRBD1,14,TRBV28,TRBJ1-1,TGTGCCAGCAGTCTCCGATGGGACAGGGGGAAAACTTTCTTT,CASSLRWDRGKTFF
NA,TRBD1,15,TRBV12-3/TRBV12-4,TRBJ2-5,TGTGCCAGCAGCCAACAACCACAGGGGCTGGCGACCCAGTACTTC,CASSQQPQGLATQYF
NA,NA,14,TRBV6-4,TRBJ1-2,TGTGCCAGCAGTTACCGGGTCGGTAACTATGGCTACACCTTC,CASSYRVGNYGYTF
NA,NA,16,TRBV19,TRBJ2-1,TGTGCCAGTAGTAACCCCTGGGTAGCGGAGCCCAATGAGCAGTTCTTC,CASSNPWVAEPNEQFF
NA,TRBD2,20,TRBV9,TRBJ2-1,TGTGCCAGCAGCGTAGCTACGTGGCTAGCGGGAGATGGGGGTTACAATGAGCAGTTCTTC,CASSVATWLAGDGGYNEQFF
many,NA,14,TRBV20-1,TRBJ2-7,TGCAGTGCTAACCGAGGGCAGCCCCCCTACGAGCAGTACTTC,CSANRGQPPYEQYF
few,TRBD2,16,TRBV10-3,TRBJ2-3,TGTGCCATCAGTGATGGAGGGACTAGGAGCACAGATACGCAGTATTTT,CAISDGGTRSTDTQYF
NA,NA,14,TRBV6-2/TRBV6-3,TRBJ2-7,TGTGCCAGCAAAGTTCTAGCCTTGTCCTACGAGCAGTACTTC,CASKVLALSYEQYF
few,NA,14,TRBV4-3,TRBJ2-7,TGCGCCAGCAGCCAAGATTTGAGCTCCTACGAGCAGTACTTC,CASSQDLSSYEQYF
NA,TRBD2,16,TRBV12-3/TRBV12-4,TRBJ2-1,TGTGCCAGCGGACTAGCGGGGATAAGCTCCTACAATGAGCAGTTCTTC,CASGLAGISSYNEQFF
few,NA,14,TRBV27,TRBJ2-7,TGTGCCAGCAGTTTATCGTCAGGGGGGTACGAGCAGTACTTC,CASSLSSGGYEQYF
few,TRBD2,20,TRBV19,TRBJ2-7,TGTGCCAGTAGACAGAGAAGCGGGACTAGCGTTGAGGGGCCCTCCTACGAGCAGTACTTC,CASRQRSGTSVEGPSYEQYF
NA,NA,15,TRBV20-1,TRBJ2-5,TGCAGTGCCCTAAATGCACAGGCGTACCAAGAGACCCAGTACTTC,CSALNAQAYQETQYF
many,TRBD2,17,TRBV20-1,TRBJ2-1,TGCAGTGCCACGGGGCTAGCGGAAGGGACCTCCTACAATGAGCAGTTCTTC,CSATGLAEGTSYNEQFF
few,NA,15,TRBV27,TRBJ2-2,TGTGCCACCATGGGGGAGTGGGGCTCGGTCGGGGAGCTGTTTTTT,CATMGEWGSVGELFF
NA,NA,15,TRBV6-1,TRBJ2-1,TGTGCCAGCATCAGCGGGTCCGCCGGAAGGCATGAGCAGTTCTTC,CASISGSAGRHEQFF
many,TRBD2,17,TRBV4-3,TRBJ2-1,TGCGCCAGCAGCCAAGATTCAGGGCTAGCGGGCTACAATGAGCAGTTCTTC,CASSQDSGLAGYNEQFF
NA,TRBD1,15,TRBV5-1,TRBJ1-1,TGCGCCAGCAGCGAAACCGGACAGGGCGTCACTGAAGCTTTCTTT,CASSETGQGVTEAFF
few,TRBD2,17,TRBV7-7,TRBJ2-7,TGTGCTAGCAGTCCAAGGACTAGCGGCACCCCGCCGGACGAGCAGTACTTC,CASSPRTSGTPPDEQYF
many,NA,14,TRBV20-1,TRBJ2-3,TGCAGTGCTAGCGCTGACTCTAGCACAGATACGCAGTATTTT,CSASADSSTDTQYF
many,TRBD2,14,TRBV30,TRBJ2-3,TGTGCCTTTCATACTAGCGGGAGCACAGATACGCAGTATTTT,CAFHTSGSTDTQYF
many,NA,12,TRBV7-9,TRBJ2-1,TGTGCCAGCAGCACGGCTTACAATGAGCAGTTCTTC,CASSTAYNEQFF